This TCR beta chain came from a study of T cell responses to AZD1222 COVID-19 vaccine. Study results and caveats: At 160-218 and 743-854, vaccine-associated CD4 TCRs were dominant, and they spanned spike. Baseline seropositivity characterized only a handful of AZD1222 recipients. White British people made up most donors, females outnumbered males, and clonal diversity was possibly underestimated. Within unmutated variant regions lay the reported targets of nearly half of spike-specific TCRs.

The CDR3 loop spans 11 amino acids. The V and J ends lost 5 bases and 6 bases respectively, with 11 bases between them. Germline CDR1 DFQATT, CDR2 SNEGSKA (reference sequence). A word on this clone: Its matching antigen is unknown.

The method was immunoSEQ multiplex PCR; TCRdb's version includes in-frame clones alone and lacks a portion of them. The sample shows roughly 67,000 clones, around 89% of them seen only once. This chain joins TRBV20-1 and TRBJ2-7; the D gene is possibly TRBD1 (5 bases). The clonotype originates from an adult in good health. The source material was peripheral blood, sampled on day 0 of AZD1222 vaccination. The CDR3 nucleotides read TGCAGTGCTTATCTAGGGGTCGAGCAGTACTTC. It is translated as CSAYLGVEQYF.